Listed below are T cell receptor beta chains from one sample, sequenced in a study of a mutant IDH1 vaccine in newly diagnosed glioma. The antigens of these receptors remain unknown. The assay was immunoSEQ multiplex PCR, and TCRdb's table has in-frame clones only and misses some. The sample consists of tens of thousands of clones, around 78% of them appearing once. Sequenced material: PBMCs, taken from a glioma patient whose treatment included an IDH1 peptide vaccine. Receptors were obtained from a man aged 40-55 years with glioma. The CDR3 runs from the conserved cysteine through the conserved F or W. Size tells how often a clone was seen (once, few, many) or the class of an expanded clone, and some rows leave it out.

CDR3aa: CACAEGRVEVGQPQHF; v_gene: TRBV19; abundance: few
CDR3aa: CASRTSDMSEAFF; v_gene: TRBV6-5; abundance: .
CDR3aa: CAWSRPETQYF; v_gene: TRBV30; abundance: .
CDR3aa: CASSKGQVHNSPLHF; v_gene: TRBV21-1; abundance: .
CDR3aa: CASSSSNSGNTIYF; v_gene: TRBV7-6; abundance: .
CDR3aa: CASSLNRDGEPLHF; v_gene: TRBV18; abundance: .
CDR3aa: CAIRETGDYEQYF; v_gene: TRBV10-3; abundance: .
CDR3aa: CAWSVTGGEQYF; v_gene: TRBV30; abundance: .
CDR3aa: CSGAGLASYNEQFF; v_gene: TRBV29-1; abundance: .
CDR3aa: CASSSYQSSYNEQFF; v_gene: TRBV7-9; abundance: .
CDR3aa: CASSLRLRVYQETQYF; v_gene: TRBV5-1; abundance: .
CDR3aa: CASSLAYRGPRDEQFF; v_gene: TRBV5-6; abundance: once
CDR3aa: CASSLYSEQYF; v_gene: TRBV5-6; abundance: .
CDR3aa: CARIPGDFTYEQYF; v_gene: TRBV5-3; abundance: .
CDR3aa: CASSLTGATNEKLFF; v_gene: TRBV5-1; abundance: .
CDR3aa: CASSSGTSGAYEQYF; v_gene: TRBV6-1; abundance: .
CDR3aa: CASSKAGYPGQDYNEQFF; v_gene: TRBV4-1; abundance: once
CDR3aa: CASSQDPGGETQYF; v_gene: TRBV4-1; abundance: .
CDR3aa: CASMQGMRADTQYF; v_gene: TRBV5-1; abundance: .
CDR3aa: CASSQRTGGNQPQHF; v_gene: TRBV14; abundance: .
CDR3aa: CASSSQSSGGKNSYEQYF; v_gene: TRBV7-8; abundance: once
CDR3aa: CASSQAGSNQPQHF; v_gene: TRBV4-1; abundance: .
CDR3aa: CASSYWLGGNTEAFF; v_gene: TRBV6-5; abundance: .
CDR3aa: CAISEQESEAFF; v_gene: TRBV10-3; abundance: .
CDR3aa: CASSSYEQYF; v_gene: TRBV2; abundance: once
CDR3aa: CAWSEVVGANSPLHF; v_gene: TRBV30; abundance: .
CDR3aa: CASSLEQGGSYEQYF; v_gene: TRBV7-9; abundance: .
CDR3aa: CASSLGTETDTQYF; v_gene: TRBV5-1; abundance: .
CDR3aa: CASSVEYGAGEKLFF; v_gene: TRBV9; abundance: .
CDR3aa: CASSDDGNEQFF; v_gene: TRBV2; abundance: .
CDR3aa: CASRGTSSGANVLTF; v_gene: TRBV28; abundance: .
CDR3aa: CASSWTGETQYF; v_gene: TRBV5-5; abundance: .
CDR3aa: CASRRVSNEKLFF; v_gene: TRBV6-5; abundance: .
CDR3aa: CASSFGENTEAFF; v_gene: TRBV7-8; abundance: .
CDR3aa: CASSETGARPHEQFF; v_gene: TRBV5-8; abundance: .
CDR3aa: CAWSGRVSGNTIYF; v_gene: TRBV30; abundance: once
CDR3aa: CASSLAGGGGTDTQYF; v_gene: TRBV7-2; abundance: .
CDR3aa: CASRHDSEELFF; v_gene: TRBV4-1; abundance: .
CDR3aa: CASSKGGWGEKLFF; v_gene: TRBV27; abundance: .
CDR3aa: CAWSGGEGQPQHF; v_gene: TRBV30; abundance: .
CDR3aa: CASSPPNRGSGANVLTF; v_gene: TRBV18; abundance: once
CDR3aa: CASSLGAGSTNEKLFF; v_gene: TRBV5-4; abundance: .
CDR3aa: CASSYSGLVHGELFF; v_gene: TRBV6-5; abundance: .
CDR3aa: CASSQDGGGAHNEQFF; v_gene: TRBV4-2; abundance: .
CDR3aa: CASSLWAAQETQYF; v_gene: TRBV5-1; abundance: .
CDR3aa: CASRLGDSGNTIYF; v_gene: TRBV4-1; abundance: .
CDR3aa: CASSFGGQGEQYF; v_gene: TRBV7-8; abundance: .
CDR3aa: CASSFKGPGEQYF; v_gene: TRBV5-1; abundance: .
CDR3aa: CASSSTGASETQYF; v_gene: TRBV10-2; abundance: .
CDR3aa: CASSSRTGGKFTEAFF; v_gene: TRBV5-6; abundance: .
CDR3aa: CASSESEFLPQHF; v_gene: TRBV6-1; abundance: .
CDR3aa: CASSEAEVGYTF; v_gene: TRBV2; abundance: .
CDR3aa: CALDRGSTDTQYF; v_gene: TRBV30; abundance: once
CDR3aa: CASSEGRNSPLHF; v_gene: TRBV6-4; abundance: .